These 3 T cell receptor beta chains were all obtained from the same sample, sequenced in a study of T cells after yellow fever vaccination. Using its own MiXCR run on the 5' RACE reads, TCRdb lists one record per CDR3 protein. The table includes 140,000 to 150,000 distinct CDR3 sequences, about 6.2% detected once. Sequencing was performed on CD4+ T cells sorted from PBMCs, taken 10 days after the yellow fever booster vaccination. These receptors all come from a young man who received the YFV17D yellow fever vaccine.

Many counts were recorded for this clonotype. The chain joins TRBV24-1 to TRBJ2-3; D is uncertain. CDR1 is KGHDR and CDR2 is SFDVKD in the germline V gene. The CDR3 spans 13 residues. With 6 bases removed from V and 2 bases from J, the gap between germline ends came to 8 bases. The CDR3 here is CATSQSPTDTQYF. The CDR3 DNA reads TGTGCCACCAGTCAGAGCCCCACAGATACGCAGTATTTT.

This clonotype was seen repeatedly, ten times or more. The V call is TRBV7-2, the J call TRBJ1-2, with a weak D call TRBD1 (5 bases). The CDR3 has 13 amino acids. With 3 bases removed from V and 7 bases from J, the gap between germline ends came to 12 bases. From germline, CDR1 is SGHTA and CDR2 FQGNSA. The CDR3 DNA reads TGTGCCAGCAGCTTCGACAGCCTCTCTGGCTACACCTTC. Translation: CASSFDSLSGYTF.

This clonotype showed up many times. This rearrangement joins TRBV6-5 to TRBJ1-3, with no clear D. V shed 7 bases and J shed 1 base, with 14 bases lying between them. The CDR3 has 15 residues. Germline lookup yields CDR1 MNHEY and CDR2 SVGAGI. This CDR3 is CASTLDTPSGNTIYF. In nucleotides, the CDR3 is TGTGCCAGCACTCTCGATACACCGTCTGGAAACACCATATATTTT.